This T cell receptor beta chain was recovered during a study of blood T cell repertoires in COVID-19. On the study more broadly: Nucleic acid was either cDNA or gDNA, and it came from T cells, B-cell-depleted T cells, or PBMCs.

Original handling: By means of reference gene primer amplification, nucleated cell counts were estimated. Sequencing used immunoSEQ multiplex PCR; TCRdb keeps in-frame clones, though not all of them. V and J calls and clone size follow that table, whereas D and trimming were derived from the DNA. The table lists under 350,000 clones, around 87% of them singletons. The V gene's germline CDR1 is MDHEN and CDR2 SYDVKM. This CDR3 is built from 12 residues. Unmatched junction bases numbered 6, after V lost 1 base and J lost 15 bases. The sequenced sample was peripheral blood. The sequence was obtained from a man in his 70s with acute or convalescent COVID-19. The rearrangement uses TRBV28 and TRBJ2-1; TRBD2 matches at 7 bases. The CDR3 DNA reads as TGTGCCAGCAGTTTATTCGGACTAGATCCGTTCTTC. Translation gives CASSLFGLDPFF.